This T cell receptor (beta chain) came from a study of cytomegalovirus exposure and HLA in healthy donors (dated by TCRdb to the late 2010s). For the wider study: An earlier analysis of roughly 630 of the donors reported about 250 Gb of sequence data and around 120 million unique TCR beta sequences from roughly 180 million T cells. Roughly 300 gigabases of sequencing data and tens of millions of unique TCR sequences were included in an early release covering several hundred HLA-typed donors. Of the roughly 390 genotyped donors, roughly 80% fell in the genetic ancestry cluster associated with self-reported Caucasian donors. The study was designed to test whether signatures of past pathogen exposure could be identified by cataloging public T cell receptors. The study profiled the T cell repertoires of approximately 700 subjects by immunosequencing and related them to cytomegalovirus serostatus. Besides the first cohort of more than 650 subjects, a separate validation cohort made up of over a hundred different subjects was used. To predict cytomegalovirus infection status, the study combined high-throughput TCR immunosequencing, statistical association of individual TCRs with disease status, and machine learning. In a later analysis, previously published TCR beta repertoires from 550 to 750 donors were re-analyzed and high-resolution HLA genotyping was added so that TCR occurrence patterns could be studied. In the later analysis, no new phenotypic data were used to find candidate immune exposures; instead, reliance was placed on TCR beta sequences and their occurrence across donors. An earlier analysis of around 540 of the donors applied high-throughput TCR beta sequencing to assess whether each TCR beta V gene segment acted as functional or pseudogenic. Donor age, sex, ethnicity and CMV serostatus were collected together with the repertoire data. A later genetic analysis took genome-wide SNP genotypes for 398 of the 666 donors and used that subset as a discovery cohort. Every discovery cohort repertoire had been produced on one sequencing platform. Class I and class II HLA loci were covered by the typing at four-digit resolution. The number of typed donors differed by locus: about 629-630 for A, B, C, DRB1 and DQB1; 500 to 550 for DQA1; roughly 600 for DPA1; and around 490 for DPB1. Roughly 5 DR-DQ haplotypes were treated as single units for association and clustering because of strong linkage in the cohort. Across 398 genotyped donors of the cohort, an average of roughly 200,000 unique TCR beta nucleotide sequences per donor were sequenced, and approximately 17% of those sequences were non-productive. General conclusions and limits of the study: Most TCR sequences were observed very rarely across donors, whereas some public TCRs were present in many individuals. For the cohort, immune exposure information was limited to CMV serostatus. A group of highly shared sequence variants was considered likely to be a technical artifact of the sequencing pipeline. Fewer than 20 rarely observed V segments, including chromosome 9 orphons, were excluded from the earlier analysis of just under 600 of the donors because counts were too low. A further reported finding was that TCR beta sequences accurately predicted the HLA-A and HLA-B alleles for most subjects in the first cohort. A later analysis found that TCR association rates varied across HLA loci, with DRB1 alleles showing the most associated TCRs and HLA-C alleles the fewest. Assigning TCR associations to individual alleles was difficult when HLA alleles, especially DR and DQ, strongly co-occurred. This cohort had only TCR beta chains sequenced, and the lack of alpha or paired-chain data limited which features could be detected. According to a later analysis, parvovirus B19, influenza, CMV and Epstein-Barr virus appeared linked to several top co-occurrence clusters. An earlier analysis of several hundred of the donors showed that most TCR beta V segments appeared in productive rearrangements either about 87% or about 30% of the time, which broadly matched IMGT annotations. The authors suggested that the approach could potentially be generalized to other disease states and immunological phenotypes. The classifier was reported to diagnose cytomegalovirus status with high specificity and sensitivity in both the original cohort and the validation cohort. The 87-base-pair reads could not distinguish some IMGT-functional V segments, including TRBV6-2 and TRBV6-3, so those segments were excluded. HLA typing was unavailable for some donors at each locus, so association tests used only the typed subset. According to a later genetic analysis, donors in an Asian-associated ancestry cluster had fewer N-insertions in productive TCRs than the approximately 670-donor mean. A total of fewer than 200 TCR beta chains were listed by the study as associated with cytomegalovirus. Most CMV-associated TCR beta chains appeared to be HLA-restricted in a later analysis, and the HLA associations seemed to be driven largely by CMV exposure. Correlated functional status among segregating V segments might be attributable to linkage disequilibrium, but an unknown experimental factor could not be ruled out. At a false discovery rate of 0.05, a later analysis linked 16,951 TCR beta sequences to specific HLA alleles. An association between a missense DCLRE1C variant and V-gene and J-gene trimming of TCR beta chains was found in a later genetic analysis and replicated in an independent cohort. In vitro tests confirmed that a few of the cytomegalovirus-associated TCR beta chains recognize cytomegalovirus antigens. Presence/absence analyses assumed roughly uniform sequencing depth across donors, an assumption that may not hold. In a later analysis, HLA-associated TCR beta chains were found to be more clonally expanded and to have lower generation probabilities than equally common non-associated chains.

Library preparation was by the immunoSEQ multiplex PCR assay. A mixture of 60 forward primers for TCR Vbeta segments and 13 reverse primers for TCR Jbeta segments was used in the multiplex PCR. The CDR3 region of rearranged TCR beta genes was amplified from genomic DNA with a multiplex PCR assay. On the Illumina HiSeq System, the amplified TCR beta libraries were sequenced as 87-base-pair reads. Processing in the source paper ran as follows. A later analysis tallied around 82 million unique TCR beta chains across the 700 or so repertoires, and roughly 11 million of those chains were shared by two or more donors. Raw reads were error-corrected and collapsed into unique sequences with a nearest-neighbor algorithm that merged closely related sequences to remove PCR and sequencing errors. Alignment of CDR3 sequences to IMGT reference sequences was used to assign V, D and J gene segments. Each retained sequence needed at least a six-nucleotide match to both a V gene segment and a J gene segment. A rearrangement counted as productive if the CDR3 had no stop codons and remained in frame with V and J, and every other rearrangement counted as non-productive. CDR3 was defined according to IMGT convention as the region running from the second conserved V-encoded cysteine to the conserved J-encoded phenylalanine. In an earlier analysis of more than 550 of the donors, sequences lacking an unambiguous match to a single V gene segment were excluded. In an earlier analysis of approximately 590 of the donors, a V segment was called functional when productive rearrangements were above 56.7%, and segregating when the standard deviation between donors exceeded 5%. A statistical classification framework was built to diagnose cytomegalovirus status from the catalog of TCR beta chain sequences. A later analysis assigned V and J genes by comparing TCR nucleotide sequences with IMGT/GENE-DB human TR gene sequences. The TCRdist pipeline was used in a later analysis to assign CDR3 sequences and most-parsimonious VDJ recombination scenarios. In a later analysis, every TCR beta chain was defined by the combination of its CDR3 amino acid sequence and its V-gene family, and reads without a unique V-gene family were dropped. To address suspected cross-contamination and a sequencing artifact, a later analysis removed some 620 highly shared, low-generation-probability nucleotide sequences. For each public chain, a later analysis derived a clonal expansion index from normalized ranks of inferred template counts within each repertoire. A later analysis computed generation probabilities with a VDJ recombination model fitted to out-of-frame rearrangements, and checked the results against IGoR. In a later analysis, hypergeometric tests were used to score TCR-TCR, TCR-HLA and TCR-CMV co-occurrence, with a repertoire-size bias correction applied to TCR pairs. In a later analysis, false discovery rates were estimated by permuting HLA or CMV assignments 20 times. In a later analysis, co-occurring TCRs were grouped using DBSCAN, with TCRdist sequence similarity added in when clustering inside HLA-allele-positive subsets. Repertoires with fewer than 30,000 or more than 120,000 public chains, plus five repertoires with anomalous nucleotide sharing, were excluded from co-occurrence clustering. TCRdb obtained this table from immuneACCESS and retained in-frame rearrangements with V and J assigned. These tables miss some clones; where compared with another copy, unresolved V genes account for less than half of the shortfall, and the remainder is unexplained. The V and J calls and the clone size are those of that table, but D and trimming were determined from the DNA. The sample contains some 150,000 clones, around 80% of them found a single time. The ten largest clones add up to around 2% of the sample.

Points on this clone: No cognate antigen has been identified for it. No base quality values were provided; no much bigger clone lies one nucleotide off.

The cohort was made up of 650 to 700 healthy bone marrow donors. At the time of sampling, every cohort member was nominally healthy, though immune exposures that went unrecorded were likely present. The donor was CMV seronegative and was included in the group of a few hundred seronegative cohort members. A peripheral blood sample was collected from each donor, and TCR beta sequencing was performed on peripheral blood mononuclear cells. The Qiagen DNeasy Blood Extraction Kit was used to extract genomic DNA from the blood cell samples. V is shortened by 8 bases, J by 5 bases, and the region joining them spans 6 bases. The germline V gene provides CDR1 MDHEN and CDR2 SYDVKM. The CDR3 sequence holds 10 residues, the cysteine and phenylalanine included. Here the CDR3 DNA is all that survives: 30 bases in frame from base 1.

Sequencing was performed on PBMCs. The chain is encoded by TRBV28 joined to TRBJ2-5, with no confident D gene call. The TCR sequence derives from a woman in her thirties or forties in good health and CMV-seronegative. The base sequence is TGTGCCAGCGGCCTGGAGACCCAGTACTTC. It translates to CASGLETQYF.